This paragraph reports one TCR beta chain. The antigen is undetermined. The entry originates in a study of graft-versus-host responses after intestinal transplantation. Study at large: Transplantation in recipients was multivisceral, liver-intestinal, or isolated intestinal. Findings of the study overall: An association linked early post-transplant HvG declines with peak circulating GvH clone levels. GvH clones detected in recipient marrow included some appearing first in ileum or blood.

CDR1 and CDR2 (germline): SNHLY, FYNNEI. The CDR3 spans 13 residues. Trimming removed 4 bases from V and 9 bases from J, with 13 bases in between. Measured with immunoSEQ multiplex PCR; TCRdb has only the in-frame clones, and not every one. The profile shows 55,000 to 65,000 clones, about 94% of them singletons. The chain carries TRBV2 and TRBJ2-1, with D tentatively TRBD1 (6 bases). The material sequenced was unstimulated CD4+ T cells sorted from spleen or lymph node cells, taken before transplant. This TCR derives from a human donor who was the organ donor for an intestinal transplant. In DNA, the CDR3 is TGTGCCAGCAGTGTACAGGGTCTAGGTGAGCAGTTCTTC. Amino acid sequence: CASSVQGLGEQFF. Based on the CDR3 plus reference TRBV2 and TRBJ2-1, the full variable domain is EPEVTQTPSHQVTQMGQEVILRCVPISNHLYFYWYRQILGQKVEFLVSFYNNEISEKSEIFDDQFSVERPDGSNFTLKIRSTKLEDSAMYFCASSVQGLGEQFFGPGTRLTVL.